The 26 T cell receptor beta chains below all came from one sample that was sequenced in a study of identical twins (dated by TCRdb to about 2016). The library relied on 5' RACE. The instrument was an Illumina HiSeq 2000. TCRdb redid the processing of the public reads, applying fastp at Q25 and MiXCR, and retained in-frame beta chains. Identical CDR3 protein sequences are pooled into one entry, listed with their most common genes and DNA. This sample is represented by 350,000 to 400,000 distinct CDR3 sequences; 9% of them were singletons. The ten most abundant clones make up under 9.5% of the sample. Material for sequencing was naive T cells sorted from blood. The cell subset or site label here, explained by the study, means: cells isolated with a human naive T-cell isolation kit. The receptors here all came from a woman in her forties or fifties in good health.

The V gene is TRBV20-1, the J gene TRBJ1-1, with D possibly being TRBD1 (6 bases). This CDR3 is 10 amino acids long. V lost 6 bases and J 11 bases, leaving 13 bases between the germline ends. The germline CDR1 and CDR2 sequences are DFQATT and SNEGSKA (reference sequence). Here the CDR3 reads CSAMGAGAFF. CDR3 in DNA: TGCAGTGCGATGGGGGCGGGTGCTTTCTTT.

The V call is TRBV6-6, the J call TRBJ1-4, with 7 bases lining up with TRBD1. The V gene end was trimmed by 0 bases and the J gene end by 7 bases; junction bases not matched to a gene: 14. The germline V gene encodes CDR1 MNHNY and CDR2 SVGAGI (reference sequence). The CDR3 totals 18 residues. In DNA form, the CDR3 reads TGTGCCAGCAGTTACTCATCGTCATCAGGGGGATCGGGTGAAAAACTGTTTTTT. Its protein is CASSYSSSSGGSGEKLFF.

In its sample, this clonotype was seen a few times. The chain uses TRBV12-5 and TRBJ1-1; D is perhaps TRBD1 (5 bases). Trimming removed 2 bases at V and 5 bases at J, with 12 bases between. This CDR3 spans 14 amino acids. Per the germline V gene, CDR1 is LGHNT and CDR2 is FRNRAP. In nucleotides, the CDR3 is TGTGCTAGTGGTTTGTTAGGGGTAGGGACTGAAGCTTTCTTT. This encodes CASGLLGVGTEAFF.

This clonotype was seen at least ten times. V usage is TRBV5-1 and J usage is TRBJ2-1; 11 bases agree with TRBD2. This CDR3 is 17 amino acids long. V shed 1 base, J shed 6 bases, and the junction held 9 bases outside the gene matches. The germline V gene has CDR1 SGHRS and CDR2 YFSETQ. CDR3 bases: TGCGCCAGCAGCTTGTACGCCCCTAGCGGGAGGCTCAATGAGCAGTTCTTC. Protein sequence: CASSLYAPSGRLNEQFF. Based on the CDR3 plus reference TRBV5-1 and TRBJ2-1, the full variable domain is KAGVTQTPRYLIKTRGQQVTLSCSPISGHRSVSWYQQTPGQGLQFLFEYFSETQRNKGNFPGRFSGRQFSNSRSEMNVSTLELGDSALYLCASSLYAPSGRLNEQFFGPGTRLTVL.

This clonotype has just a few counts. V and J are TRBV7-9 and TRBJ2-1; D not certain. The CDR3 totals 14 residues. The V end lost 2 bases, the J end lost 6 bases, and 11 bases lay between the germline ends. Germline-derived CDR1 and CDR2 are SEHNR and FQNEAQ (reference sequence). The CDR3 coding sequence is TGTGCCAGCAGCTTAATCACCAGTACCAATGAGCAGTTCTTC. Encoded protein: CASSLITSTNEQFF.

This clonotype came up once. A much larger clone differs from this one at a single base, so this may be a read error. V is TRBV4-1 and J is TRBJ1-1; D remains ambiguous. Germline assignment: CDR1 MGHRA and CDR2 YSYEKL. The length of the CDR3 is 11 residues. Trimming stripped 1 base from V and 7 bases from J, with 4 bases between. The CDR3, as DNA: TGCGCCAGCAGCCAAGCGGATGAAGCTTTCTTT. Amino acid sequence: CASSQADEAFF.

This clonotype was found many times. V usage is TRBV12-3 or TRBV12-4 and J usage is TRBJ1-1, with D possibly TRBD1 on 5 matching bases. The CDR3 is 14 residues long. Trimming shortened V by 6 bases and J by 5 bases, and 16 bases separated the two germline ends. This CDR3 reads CASSPTGFWTEAFF. The DNA for the CDR3 is TGTGCCAGCAGCCCCACAGGATTTTGGACTGAAGCTTTCTTT.

The chain links TRBV7-6 to TRBJ2-5; TRBD1 matches at 8 bases. V lost 1 base, J lost 3 bases, and 4 bases stayed unmatched. This CDR3 has 15 amino acids. The V gene's germline CDR1 is SGHVS and CDR2 FNYEAQ. CDR3 sequence reads: CASSLVAQGEETQYF. The CDR3 DNA is TGTGCCAGCAGCTTAGTCGCACAGGGGGAAGAGACCCAGTACTTC.

This clonotype was counted between two and nine times. This rearrangement joins TRBV20-1 to TRBJ2-7, with 8 bases fitting TRBD1. The V gene end was trimmed by 0 bases and the J gene end by 1 base; junction bases not matched to a gene: 8. The germline V gene encodes CDR1 DFQATT and CDR2 SNEGSKA (reference sequence). The length of the CDR3 is 16 residues. Written as DNA, the CDR3 is TGCAGTGCTAGAGATCAAGCGACAGGGGAATCCTACGAGCAGTACTTC. Translated, it gives CSARDQATGESYEQYF.

This clonotype was picked up many times. The CDR3 spells CASSQVRLSTDTQYF. In DNA, the CDR3 is TGCGCCAGCAGCCAAGTTCGTCTGAGCACAGATACGCAGTATTTT. V and J are TRBV4-1 and TRBJ2-3; D call uncertain. This CDR3 comprises 15 residues. With 1 base removed from V and 0 bases from J, the gap between germline ends came to 8 bases. CDR1 is MGHRA and CDR2 is YSYEKL in the germline V gene.

This clonotype was counted a few times. V and J are TRBV3-1 and TRBJ1-1; no definite D call. Trimming shortened V by 4 bases and J by 2 bases, and 8 bases separated the two germline ends. The CDR3 covers 13 residues. Germline-derived CDR1 and CDR2 are LGHDT and YNNKEL (reference sequence). The CDR3 DNA follows: TGTGCCAGCAGCCGCGGCAAAAACACTGAAGCTTTCTTT. Its protein is CASSRGKNTEAFF. The full variable domain, with the rest looked up from reference TRBV3-1 and TRBJ1-1, is DTAVSQTPKYLVTQMGNDKSIKCEQNLGHDTMYWYKQDSKKFLKIMFSYNNKELIINETVPNRFSPKSPDKAHLNLHINSLELGDSAVYFCASSRGKNTEAFFGQGTRLTVV.

The genes are TRBV11-2 and TRBJ2-1; the D gene is possibly TRBD2 (6 bases). The CDR3 loop spans 14 amino acids. The V end was cut by 8 bases, the J end by 7 bases, with 18 bases between. Germline V gives CDR1 SGHAT, CDR2 FQNNGV. The CDR3 here is CASGGRTKKNEQFF. The CDR3 nucleotides read TGTGCCAGCGGCGGACGGACTAAAAAGAATGAGCAGTTCTTC. The variable domain in full, completed from reference TRBV11-2 and TRBJ2-1, reads EAGVAQSPRYKIIEKRQSVAFWCNPISGHATLYWYQQILGQGPKLLIQFQNNGVVDDSQLPKDRFSAERLKGVDSTLKIQPAKLEDSAVYLCASGGRTKKNEQFFGPGTRLTVL.

The chain joins TRBV11-2 to TRBJ1-5; D is unresolved. V was cut by 2 bases and J by 10 bases, with 18 bases left in between. Germline CDR1 and CDR2: SGHAT and FQNNGV. The CDR3 is 15 residues long. CDR3 nucleotide sequence: TGTGCCAGCAGCTTAACGGTCGGACCGACGAAACCCCAGCATTTT. It yields the protein CASSLTVGPTKPQHF.

This clonotype was seen a few times. The chain links TRBV27 to TRBJ2-5; tentatively, D is TRBD1 (6 bases). With 5 bases removed from V and 2 bases from J, the gap between germline ends came to 18 bases. CDR3 length: 16 amino acids. Germline CDR1 reads MNHEY; CDR2 reads SMNVEV (reference sequence). CDR3 in DNA: TGTGCCAGCAGTGATACAGGGTGGACGGATCAAGAGACCCAGTACTTC. This sequence encodes CASSDTGWTDQETQYF.

The chain recombines TRBV2 with TRBJ1-4; no firm D call. V was cut by 6 bases and J by 8 bases, with 7 bases left in between. The CDR3 runs 11 residues. CDR1 and CDR2 from the germline V gene are SNHLY and FYNNEI. The chain's CDR3 is CASSGREKLFF. CDR3 DNA: TGTGCCAGCAGCGGTCGGGAAAAACTGTTTTTT.

This clonotype was detected a few times. V gene TRBV11-3 combines with J gene TRBJ1-4; no firm D call. The length of the CDR3 is 14 residues. V lost 1 base, J lost 10 bases, and 13 bases lay in between. CDR1 SGHNT and CDR2 YENEEA come from the germline V gene. The CDR3 region has the DNA TGTGCCAGCAGCTTAGTGGCTTCCTCAGGAAAACTGTTTTTT. It translates to CASSLVASSGKLFF.

The chain has TRBV25-1 and TRBJ2-1; D may match TRBD1 or TRBD2 (5 bases each). V lost 1 base, J lost 9 bases, and 22 bases lay in between. Per the germline V gene, CDR1 is MGHDK and CDR2 is SYGVNS. There are 17 residues in the CDR3. The CDR3 nucleotides are TGTGCCAGCAGTGAATGGAACGAAAGGGGATCGAGGGGTGAGCAGTTCTTC. Encoded protein: CASSEWNERGSRGEQFF.

V gene TRBV5-1 combines with J gene TRBJ2-5; D gene uncertain. Trimming removed 0 bases from V and 5 bases from J, with 8 bases in between. The CDR3 sequence is 13 residues long. Germline CDR1 and CDR2: SGHRS and YFSETQ. In DNA form, the CDR3 reads TGCGCCAGCAGCTTGGAGGCCGGGGAGACCCAGTACTTC. Amino acids: CASSLEAGETQYF.

The V gene is TRBV6-5, the J gene TRBJ2-5, with unresolved D. The CDR3 runs to 13 residues. The germline CDR1 and CDR2 sequences are MNHEY and SVGAGI. Trimming left V 9 bases short and J 5 bases short, with 16 bases between. The CDR3 DNA reads TGTGCCAGTGGGGTCCAAGGAGAGGAGACCCAGTACTTC. Translating gives CASGVQGEETQYF.

In this sample, this clonotype turned up a few times. The chain has TRBV6-2 or TRBV6-3 and TRBJ2-6; D is undetermined. This CDR3 has 15 residues. V was clipped by 7 bases and J by 2 bases, with 12 bases between them. Germline lookup yields CDR1 MNHEY and CDR2 SVGEGT. The CDR3 loop reads CASNDPNPGANVLTF. In DNA, the CDR3 is TGTGCCAGCAATGATCCCAACCCTGGGGCCAACGTCCTGACTTTC.

This clonotype was counted between two and nine times. The chain recombines TRBV4-1 with TRBJ2-5; D is uncertain. V lost 1 base and J lost 4, with 13 bases in between. The germline gives CDR1 MGHRA, CDR2 YSYEKL. This CDR3 is 15 amino acids long. The CDR3 region has the DNA TGCGCCAGCAGCCAAGCAGGCCACAGAAGAGAGACCCAGTACTTC. It is translated as CASSQAGHRRETQYF.

This clonotype was recorded a few times. The chain links TRBV4-2 to TRBJ2-1, with 9 positions matching TRBD1. The germline CDR1 and CDR2 sequences are LGHNA and YNFKEQ. The V gene end was trimmed by 3 bases and the J gene end by 8 bases; junction bases not matched to a gene: 5. The CDR3 is 14 amino acids. CDR3 nucleotides: TGTGCCAGCAGCCAGACAGGGGGGTTCGATGAGCAGTTCTTC. Residues: CASSQTGGFDEQFF.

This clonotype was recorded a few times. The rearrangement links TRBV7-2 to TRBJ2-7; possibly TRBD2 for D (6 bases). The CDR3 totals 21 residues. CDR1 and CDR2 from the germline V gene are SGHTA and FQGNSA. Between the trimmed V and J ends, which lost 5 bases and 3 bases, there was a span of 35 bases. CDR3 coding DNA: TGTGCCAGCAGCCCCTCGCCGATTCTTGCAAATGTCGCGGGACTCCTCTACGAGCAGTACTTC. It yields the protein CASSPSPILANVAGLLYEQYF.

The chain uses TRBV20-1 and TRBJ2-3; TRBD2 agrees at 9 bases. The germline CDR1 and CDR2 sequences are DFQATT and SNEGSKA (reference sequence). This CDR3 spans 14 amino acids. Losses at the gene ends were 5 bases for V and 11 bases for J; bases not matched to a gene: 14. The CDR3 coding sequence is TGCAGTGCTTCCTTAGCGGGAGTGGCTGGTATGCAGTATTTT. Translation gives CSASLAGVAGMQYF.

V gene TRBV5-1 combines with J gene TRBJ1-2; D may be TRBD1 (6 bases). Germline values: CDR1 SGHRS, CDR2 YFSETQ. The V end lost 0 bases, the J end lost 5 bases, and 14 bases lay between the germline ends. The CDR3 extends over 15 amino acids. Written as DNA, the CDR3 is TGCGCCAGCAGCTTGGCGGGGGGCAGCAATTATGGCTACACCTTC. Protein sequence: CASSLAGGSNYGYTF.

The rearrangement uses TRBV25-1 and TRBJ2-2; D gene unclear. The CDR3 is 13 residues long. V shed 6 bases and J shed 6 bases, with 11 bases lying between them. Germline lookup yields CDR1 MGHDK and CDR2 SYGVNS. CDR3 sequence reads: CASRVDGAGELFF. The CDR3 nucleotides are TGTGCCAGCAGGGTCGATGGGGCCGGGGAGCTGTTTTTT. The full variable domain, its missing parts supplied by reference TRBV25-1 and TRBJ2-2, is EADIYQTPRYLVIGTGKKITLECSQTMGHDKMYWYQQDPGMELHLIHYSYGVNSTEKGDLSSESTVSRIRTEHFPLTLESARPSHTSQYLCASRVDGAGELFFGEGSRLTVL.